This TCR beta chain was profiled in a study of T cells in Graves' hyperthyroidism and ophthalmopathy. Germline-derived CDR1 and CDR2 are MNHEY and SVGEGT. This CDR3 contains 13 residues. V dropped 8 bases and J dropped 2; count of bases not matched to a gene: 2. In its sample, this clonotype was seen many times. The investigators amplified TCR beta CDR3 regions from RNA transcripts. The HTBI primer set drove a first-round RT-PCR of the TCR CDR3. A single record per CDR3 protein comes from TCRdb applying MiXCR to the multiplex PCR reads. Here the sample spans about 300,000 distinct CDR3 sequences, about 14% being singletons.

V gene TRBV6-2 or TRBV6-3 combines with J gene TRBJ2-7; 11 bases are a match to TRBD2. This receptor was taken from a woman between 25 and 40 years old with Graves' hyperthyroidism that later progressed to Graves' ophthalmopathy. The sample comprised blood. CDR3 nucleotide sequence: TGTGCCAGCGGGGGACTAGCGGCCTACGAGCAGTACTTC. Protein sequence: CASGGLAAYEQYF.